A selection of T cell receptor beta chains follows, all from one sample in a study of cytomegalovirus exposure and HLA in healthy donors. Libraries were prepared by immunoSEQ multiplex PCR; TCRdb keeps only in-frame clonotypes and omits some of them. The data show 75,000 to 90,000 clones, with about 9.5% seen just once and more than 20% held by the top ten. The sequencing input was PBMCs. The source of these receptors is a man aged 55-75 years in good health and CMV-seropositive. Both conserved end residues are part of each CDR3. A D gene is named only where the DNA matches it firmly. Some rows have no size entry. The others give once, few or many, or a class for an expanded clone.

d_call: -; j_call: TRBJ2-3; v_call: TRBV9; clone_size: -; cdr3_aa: CASSKPGLDTQYF; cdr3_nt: TGTGCCAGCAGTAAGCCAGGGTTGGATACGCAGTATTTT
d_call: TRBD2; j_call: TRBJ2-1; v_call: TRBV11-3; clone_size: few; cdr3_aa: CASSFGTIGRNEQFF; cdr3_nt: TGTGCCAGCAGCTTCGGGACTATAGGGCGGAATGAGCAGTTCTTC
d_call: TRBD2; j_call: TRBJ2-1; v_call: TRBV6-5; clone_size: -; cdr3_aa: CASSARGALNNEQFF; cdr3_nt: TGTGCCAGCAGTGCGCGGGGGGCGCTCAACAATGAGCAGTTCTTC
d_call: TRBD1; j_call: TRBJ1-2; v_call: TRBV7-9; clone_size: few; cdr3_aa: CASSAEGASVYGYTF; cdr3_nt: TGTGCCAGCAGCGCCGAGGGGGCTTCTGTCTATGGCTACACCTTC
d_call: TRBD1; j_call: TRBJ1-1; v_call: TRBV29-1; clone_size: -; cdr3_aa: CSSRTGENTEAFF; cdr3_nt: TGCAGCTCACGGACAGGGGAGAACACTGAAGCTTTCTTT
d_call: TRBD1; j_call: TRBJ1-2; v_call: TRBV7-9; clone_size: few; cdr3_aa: CASTSGGYGYTF; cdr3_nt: TGTGCCAGCACCTCAGGGGGCTATGGCTACACCTTC
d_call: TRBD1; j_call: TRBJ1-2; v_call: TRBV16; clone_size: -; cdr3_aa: CASSPGLPGTEIYGYTF; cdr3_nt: TGTGCCAGCAGCCCAGGCCTTCCCGGGACAGAGATCTATGGCTACACCTTC
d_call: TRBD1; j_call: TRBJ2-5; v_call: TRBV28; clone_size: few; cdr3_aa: CASSTLGTGPQETQYF; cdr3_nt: TGTGCCAGCAGTACCCTTGGGACAGGGCCCCAAGAGACCCAGTACTTC
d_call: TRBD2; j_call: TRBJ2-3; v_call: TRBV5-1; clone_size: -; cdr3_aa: CASSLDGLAGDTQYF; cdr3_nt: TGCGCCAGCAGCTTGGACGGACTAGCGGGAGATACGCAGTATTTT
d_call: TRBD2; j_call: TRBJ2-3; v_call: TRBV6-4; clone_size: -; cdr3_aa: CASSLLAGGPGDTQYF; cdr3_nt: TGTGCCAGCAGTCTCCTAGCGGGGGGGCCGGGAGATACGCAGTATTTT
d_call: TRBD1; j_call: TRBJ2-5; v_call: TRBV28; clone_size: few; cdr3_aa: CASKTGGAETQYF; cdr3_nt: TGTGCCAGCAAGACAGGGGGCGCAGAGACCCAGTACTTC
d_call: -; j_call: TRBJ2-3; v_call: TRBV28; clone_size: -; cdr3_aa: CASSPQSGSTDTQYF; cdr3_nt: TGTGCCAGCAGTCCTCAAAGCGGTAGCACAGATACGCAGTATTTT
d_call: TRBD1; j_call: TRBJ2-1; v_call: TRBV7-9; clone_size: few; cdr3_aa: CASSSEGAPRDHNEQFF; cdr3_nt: TGTGCCAGCAGCTCCGAGGGGGCCCCCAGAGACCACAATGAGCAGTTCTTC
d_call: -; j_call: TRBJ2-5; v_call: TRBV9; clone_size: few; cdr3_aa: CASSVESLAETQYF; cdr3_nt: TGTGCCAGCAGCGTAGAATCCCTAGCGGAGACCCAGTACTTC
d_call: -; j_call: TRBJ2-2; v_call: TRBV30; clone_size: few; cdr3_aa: CAWRGKGAGELFF; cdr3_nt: TGTGCCTGGAGAGGGAAGGGGGCCGGGGAGCTGTTTTTT
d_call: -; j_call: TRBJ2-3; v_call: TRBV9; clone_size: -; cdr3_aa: CASSVSLTDTQYF; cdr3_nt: TGTGCCAGCAGCGTATCCCTTACAGATACGCAGTATTTT
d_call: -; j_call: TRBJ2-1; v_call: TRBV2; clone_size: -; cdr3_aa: CASLKLASVNEQFF; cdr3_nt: TGTGCCAGCCTCAAGCTGGCCAGCGTCAATGAGCAGTTCTTC
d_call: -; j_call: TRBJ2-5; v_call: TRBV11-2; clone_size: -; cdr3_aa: CASSRDLQETQYF; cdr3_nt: TGTGCCAGCAGCCGTGACTTGCAAGAGACCCAGTACTTC
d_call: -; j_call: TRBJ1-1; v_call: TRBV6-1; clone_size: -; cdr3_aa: CASMRTEGNTEAFF; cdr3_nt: TGTGCCAGCATGAGGACGGAGGGGAACACTGAAGCTTTCTTT
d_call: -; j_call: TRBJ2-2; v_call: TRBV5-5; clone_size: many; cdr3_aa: CASIRFREGTGELFF; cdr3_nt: TGTGCCAGCATCAGGTTCAGGGAAGGTACCGGGGAGCTGTTTTTT
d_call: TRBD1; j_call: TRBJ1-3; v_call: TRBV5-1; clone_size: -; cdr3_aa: CASSRTGTGNSGNTIYF; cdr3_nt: TGCGCCAGCAGCAGAACCGGGACAGGCAACTCTGGAAACACCATATATTTT
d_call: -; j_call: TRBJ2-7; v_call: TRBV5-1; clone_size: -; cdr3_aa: CASSLQGSGTYEQYF; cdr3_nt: TGCGCCAGCAGCTTGCAGGGTAGCGGTACCTACGAGCAGTACTTC
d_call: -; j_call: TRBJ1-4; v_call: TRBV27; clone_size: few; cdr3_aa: CASSRQPVEKLFF; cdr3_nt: TGTGCCAGCAGCCGTCAACCAGTAGAAAAACTGTTTTTT
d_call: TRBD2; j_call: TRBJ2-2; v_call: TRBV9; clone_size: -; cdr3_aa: CASSPSSGGTGELFF; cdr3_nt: TGTGCCAGCAGCCCCAGCAGCGGGGGGACAGGGGAGCTGTTTTTT
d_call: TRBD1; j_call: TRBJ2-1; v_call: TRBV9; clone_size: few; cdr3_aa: CASSVQGQINEQFF; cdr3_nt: TGTGCCAGCAGCGTACAGGGACAGATCAATGAGCAGTTCTTC
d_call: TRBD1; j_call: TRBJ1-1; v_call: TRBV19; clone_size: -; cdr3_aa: CASRRDRAVAFF; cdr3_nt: TGTGCCAGTAGGCGGGACAGGGCGGTAGCTTTCTTT
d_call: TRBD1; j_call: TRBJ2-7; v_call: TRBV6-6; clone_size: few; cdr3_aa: CASSFDRGYYEQYF; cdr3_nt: TGTGCCAGCAGTTTCGACAGGGGGTACTACGAGCAGTACTTC
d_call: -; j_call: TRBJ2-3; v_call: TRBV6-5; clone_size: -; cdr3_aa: CASSYGGAGTDTQYF; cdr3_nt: TGTGCCAGCAGTTATGGGGGGGCCGGCACAGATACGCAGTATTTT
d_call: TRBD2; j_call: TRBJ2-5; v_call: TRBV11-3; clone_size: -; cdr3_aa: CASSWGGVQKTQYF; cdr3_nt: TGTGCCAGCAGCTGGGGGGGAGTTCAAAAGACCCAGTACTTC
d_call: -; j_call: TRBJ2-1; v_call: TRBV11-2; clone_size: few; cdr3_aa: CASSLVGASIKFF; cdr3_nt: TGTGCCAGCAGCTTAGTGGGGGCTAGTATTAAGTTCTTC
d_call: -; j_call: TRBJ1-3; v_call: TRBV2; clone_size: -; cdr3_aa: CASSDPSSLSGNTIYF; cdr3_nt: TGTGCCAGCAGTGACCCGTCCTCTTTGTCTGGAAACACCATATATTTT
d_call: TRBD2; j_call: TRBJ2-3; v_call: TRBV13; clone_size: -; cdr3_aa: CASSSGLAGGPDTQYF; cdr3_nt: TGTGCCAGCAGCTCGGGACTAGCGGGGGGCCCAGATACGCAGTATTTT
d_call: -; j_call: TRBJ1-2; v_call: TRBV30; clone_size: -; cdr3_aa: CAWSVSPDLSYGYTF; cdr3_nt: TGTGCCTGGAGTGTTTCCCCAGATTTATCTTATGGCTACACCTTC
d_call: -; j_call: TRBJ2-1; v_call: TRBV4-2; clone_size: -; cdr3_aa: CASNQGPGDSYNEQFF; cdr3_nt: TGTGCCAGCAACCAGGGCCCCGGGGACTCCTACAATGAGCAGTTCTTC
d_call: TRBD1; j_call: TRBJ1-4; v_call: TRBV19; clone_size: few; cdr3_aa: CASSTDRTNEKLFF; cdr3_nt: TGTGCCAGTAGTACGGACAGGACTAATGAAAAACTGTTTTTT
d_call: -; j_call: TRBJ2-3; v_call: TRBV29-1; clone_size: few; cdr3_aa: CSVLKGLATDTQYF; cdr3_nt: TGCAGCGTCCTGAAAGGGTTAGCGACAGATACGCAGTATTTT
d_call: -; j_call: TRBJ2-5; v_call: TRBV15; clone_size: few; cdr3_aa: CATSRGPSRGETQYF; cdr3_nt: TGTGCCACCAGCAGAGGGCCGAGTCGGGGGGAGACCCAGTACTTC